This T cell receptor (beta chain) was observed in a study of human T cells and chemical hapten exposure. The CDR3 runs to 14 residues. Trimming shortened V by 3 bases and J by 2 bases, and 10 bases separated the two germline ends. In germline, CDR1 is MNHEY, CDR2 SMNVEV (reference sequence). TCRdb fed the RACE reads into MiXCR, producing one record per CDR3 protein. Seen here are roughly 130,000 distinct CDR3 sequences, around 8.2% observed once, and the top ten hold roughly 2%. As for time point: healthy volunteer bleed at 2 weeks. The study extracted total RNA from unfractionated whole blood. J is TRBJ2-5 and V is TRBV27, with D tentatively TRBD1 (6 bases). The specimen sequenced was whole blood. The sequence came from a male donor in good health. Some clones in this sample may be carry-over from other donors' samples. Here the CDR3 reads CASSLGAKQETQYF. Written as DNA, the CDR3 is TGTGCCAGCAGTTTGGGGGCCAAGCAAGAGACCCAGTACTTC.